This is a list of T cell receptor beta chains from one sample in a study of molecular identifiers for immune sequencing clone quantification. MiXCR, applied by TCRdb to the PCR reads, yields one record per CDR3 protein. The repertoire includes about 640,000 distinct CDR3 sequences, just under 20% of them detected once, and roughly 0.9% sits in the top ten. The specimen sequenced was naive CD8+ T cells from blood, with Jurkat cell RNA spiked in. These receptors originate from a human donor in good health. Some libraries in this study had Jurkat cell RNA spiked in. CDR3s include the opening cysteine and the closing phenylalanine or tryptophan.

j_call	v_call	cdr3_aa
TRBJ2-3	TRBV24-1	CATSDRTSGGKDTQYF
TRBJ2-3	TRBV20-1	CSARGALATDTQYF
TRBJ2-6	TRBV6-2/TRBV6-3	CASSYWVATSGANVLTF
TRBJ2-2	TRBV5-6	CASSFPPGLAGAGELFF
TRBJ2-3	TRBV19	CASNKVVTDTQYF
TRBJ1-2	TRBV19	CASSMTGPWSYGYTF
TRBJ2-5	TRBV27	CASTPFAGTETQYF
TRBJ2-7	TRBV7-9	CASSSTAGTSGSLLSYEQYF
TRBJ2-7	TRBV20-1	CSARRLAAISYEQYF
TRBJ1-2	TRBV13	CASSLVLDRSNYGYTF
-	TRBV11-2	CASSWTSGSLTDTQHF
TRBJ1-1	TRBV6-5	CASSTRQRYIMNTEAFF
TRBJ2-1	TRBV6-5	CASSYSTMGEQFF
TRBJ2-2	TRBV7-9	CASSSLQRANTGELFF
TRBJ2-1	TRBV7-8	CASSLISSGEGEQFF
TRBJ1-6	TRBV25-1	CASVGTVNSPLHF
TRBJ1-3	TRBV2	CASKEDSGFTGNTIYF
TRBJ2-7	TRBV30	CAWRPGLAGEGVTYEQYF
TRBJ2-1	TRBV4-1	CASSLTQGLELTEQFF
TRBJ2-5	TRBV7-9	CASSQSGGQETQYF
TRBJ1-3	TRBV9	CASSSSAGNTIYF
TRBJ2-3	TRBV11-1	CASSLGTEGDTQYF
TRBJ1-5	TRBV6-8	CASSYSNGGAARDQPQHF
TRBJ1-1	TRBV28	CASSRTGVNAEAFF
TRBJ1-1	TRBV6-4	CASSSTLNTEAFF
TRBJ2-7	TRBV7-9	CASSPATYYEQYF
TRBJ2-3	TRBV18	CASSPLFGDSHTDTQYF
TRBJ2-1	TRBV9	CASKNEDEQFF
TRBJ2-3	TRBV6-2/TRBV6-3	CASSSGPAGGTDTQYF
TRBJ1-3	TRBV7-2	CASSPYPSSGNTIYF
TRBJ1-5	TRBV6-1	CASSELVINQPQHF
-	TRBV9	CASSPGTSGDTQHF
TRBJ2-3	TRBV7-9	CASSHLRGPISTDTQYF
TRBJ2-5	TRBV7-6	CASSSVRGETQYF
TRBJ2-7	TRBV6-5	CASSYYRSGEQYF
TRBJ1-2	TRBV6-2/TRBV6-3	CASSIPTEYYGYTF
TRBJ1-5	TRBV12-3/TRBV12-4	CANGVSNQPQHF
TRBJ2-3	TRBV4-3	CASSQDAQGTTDTQYF
TRBJ2-7	TRBV6-5	CASSYSILAGAGEQYF
TRBJ2-1	TRBV27	CASSFTTLTYNEQFF
TRBJ1-1	TRBV20-1	CSARVAGTNTEAFF
TRBJ2-2	TRBV11-3	CASSKTRDSPTPNTGELFF
TRBJ2-7	TRBV4-1	CAGSQGQSYEQYF
TRBJ1-2	TRBV7-9	CASASTRDGLPANYGYTF
TRBJ2-7	TRBV9	CASSVRGIWDEQYF
TRBJ2-2	TRBV5-4	CASRRVGQGTGELFF
TRBJ2-2	TRBV19	CASNIGVGELFF
TRBJ2-1	TRBV18	CASSPPMDFSNEQFF
TRBJ2-2	TRBV3-1	CASSQEQTDTGGLFF
TRBJ2-1	TRBV7-9	CASSHGQGAGEQFF
TRBJ2-5	TRBV11-2	CASSTPFREQETQYF
TRBJ2-7	TRBV4-1	CASSQETNRGYEQYF
TRBJ2-7	TRBV19	CASSLIVGSRSYEQYF
TRBJ2-3	TRBV4-1	CASSQGLYTPTDTQCF